The sequence of this T cell receptor beta chain was determined in a study of T cell repertoires in cytomegalovirus infection. Per the germline V gene, CDR1 is SGHRS and CDR2 is YFSETQ. Trimming removed 0 bases at V and 11 bases at J, with 11 bases between. CDR3 length: 12 amino acids. Each CDR3 protein is one row after TCRdb ran MiXCR on the reads. The table lists 650,000 to 850,000 distinct CDR3 sequences, about 29% of them singletons. Concerning this clonotype itself: Its target is not known.

This TCR came from a human donor in good health (CMV status not recorded). Some clones in this sample may be carry-over from other donors' samples. V usage is TRBV5-1 and J usage is TRBJ1-2; the D is unclear. Sequences were derived from cultured CD8+ T cells from PBMCs, sampled from culture after CMV antigen stimulation. CDR3 in amino acids: CASSLDSTKYTF. The DNA of the CDR3 is TGCGCCAGCAGCTTGGACAGCACTAAATACACCTTC.